Detailed here is one T cell receptor (beta chain). The CDR3 length is 16 residues. The V gene end was trimmed by 0 bases and the J gene end by 5 bases; junction bases not matched to a gene: 10. Looked up from germline, CDR1 is SGHRS and CDR2 is YFSETQ. Recruits, aged about 18 to 95 years, lived in 24 US areas. In assigning cohorts, the study relied on participant-reported clinical history. The data were taken from a study of blood T cell repertoires in COVID-19. Across the study: The study drew acute and convalescent COVID-19 samples from the United States, Italy and Spain.

The authors' processing: Scientists estimated how many nucleated cells there were by amplifying reference gene primers. TCRdb's copy holds only in-frame clones and misses some; the assay was immunoSEQ multiplex PCR. Clone size and the V and J calls come from that table; the DNA yielded D and trimming. The table lists under 200,000 clones, about 83% of them singletons, with 5.6% in the top ten. This sequence originates from a man aged 35-49 years with acute COVID-19. The V gene is TRBV5-1, the J gene TRBJ2-5, with 7 bases matching TRBD1. Sequenced material: PBMCs or T cells enriched from blood (not recorded which). This chain's CDR3 is CASSLGAGGKGETQYF. CDR3 nucleotides: TGCGCCAGCAGCTTGGGCGCAGGGGGAAAGGGGGAGACCCAGTACTTC.